Reported below is one TCR beta chain. The junction differs from germline at one of its ends, possibly a read error. The data derive from a study of T-cell reconstitution after alpha-beta-depleted transplantation in children. As it was prepared, the TCRbeta library received unique molecular identifiers. TCRdb ran MiXCR on the PCR reads and lists one entry per CDR3 protein. The table shows approximately 200,000 distinct CDR3 sequences, with 13% to 15% occurring only once. The CDR3 has 18 residues. CDR1 SNHLY and CDR2 FYNNEI come from the germline V gene. Sequenced material: PBMCs from the stem cell graft donor, taken from the stem cell graft. The chain has TRBV2 and TRBJ2-6, with D perhaps TRBD2 (6 bases). The receptor was isolated from a human donor who donated a stem cell graft to a child with acute lymphoblastic leukemia. Here the CDR3 reads CAISPGRRDSSGANVLTF. In DNA form, the CDR3 reads TGTGCCATCAGTCCCGGACGTCGGGACTCATCTGGGGCCAACGTCCTGACTTTC.